This is a list of T cell receptor beta chains from one sample in a study of OX40 agonist ivuxolimab in advanced cancers. TCRdb's copy holds only in-frame clones and misses some; the assay was immunoSEQ multiplex PCR. The table shows roughly 38,000 clones, with approximately 86% occurring only once. The sequences come from CD4+ or CD8+ T cells sorted from blood, collected in a trial of the OX40 agonist ivuxolimab. The receptors stem from an adult with an advanced solid tumor such as melanoma, head and neck, liver or kidney cancer. CDR3s include the opening cysteine and the closing phenylalanine or tryptophan. The D gene is left open where the match is weak. The size of a clone is reported for some rows only, either as once, few or many, or as a class for expanded clones.

d_call: TRBD2
j_call: TRBJ2-7
v_call: TRBV10-3
clone_size: .
cdr3_nt: TGTGCCATCAGTGTAGCGGGCCCACTTGGCGAGCAGTACTTC
cdr3_aa: CAISVAGPLGEQYF

d_call: .
j_call: TRBJ1-1
v_call: TRBV12-5
clone_size: .
cdr3_nt: TGTGCTAGTGGTTTGGTAATCGGCTTGAACACTGAAGCTTTCTTT
cdr3_aa: CASGLVIGLNTEAFF

d_call: .
j_call: TRBJ1-5
v_call: TRBV19
clone_size: .
cdr3_nt: TGTGCCAGTAGTATGGGGAAGGGTTACAATCAGCCCCAGCATTTT
cdr3_aa: CASSMGKGYNQPQHF

d_call: TRBD2
j_call: TRBJ2-1
v_call: TRBV7-8
clone_size: .
cdr3_nt: TGTGCCAGCAGCTCTAGCGGGCGTGCTTACAATGAGCAGTTCTTC
cdr3_aa: CASSSSGRAYNEQFF

d_call: .
j_call: TRBJ1-2
v_call: TRBV19
clone_size: .
cdr3_nt: TGTGCCAGTAGTATCATGGCCTTTAACTATGGCTACACCTTC
cdr3_aa: CASSIMAFNYGYTF

d_call: .
j_call: TRBJ2-4
v_call: TRBV12-5
clone_size: .
cdr3_nt: TGTGCTAGTGGTTTGGTACTGGTGGCAAGCTTAGCCAAAAACATTCAGTACTTC
cdr3_aa: CASGLVLVASLAKNIQYF

d_call: TRBD2
j_call: TRBJ2-7
v_call: TRBV6-6
clone_size: .
cdr3_nt: TGTGCCAGCAGATACACTTCTAGCGGGAGGGGCTACGAGCAGTACTTC
cdr3_aa: CASRYTSSGRGYEQYF

d_call: TRBD1
j_call: TRBJ1-2
v_call: TRBV25-1
clone_size: .
cdr3_nt: TGTGCCAGCAGTGCGTATACAGGGGATGGCTACACCTTC
cdr3_aa: CASSAYTGDGYTF

d_call: .
j_call: TRBJ1-5
v_call: TRBV2
clone_size: .
cdr3_nt: TGTGCCAGCCAAGAGCGGGGGTCGAATAGCAATCAGCCCCAGCATTTT
cdr3_aa: CASQERGSNSNQPQHF

d_call: .
j_call: TRBJ2-2
v_call: TRBV7-2
clone_size: .
cdr3_nt: TGTGCCAGCAGCTTATGGCAGAACACCGGGGAGCTGTTTTTT
cdr3_aa: CASSLWQNTGELFF

d_call: TRBD2
j_call: TRBJ2-1
v_call: TRBV5-1
clone_size: few
cdr3_nt: TGCGCCAGCAGAACGGGAGGGAGGAGCTCCTACAATGAGCAGTTCTTC
cdr3_aa: CASRTGGRSSYNEQFF

d_call: .
j_call: TRBJ1-1
v_call: TRBV19
clone_size: .
cdr3_nt: TGTGCCAGTACCCGGCGGGGACTGAACACTGAAGCTTTCTTT
cdr3_aa: CASTRRGLNTEAFF

d_call: .
j_call: TRBJ1-1
v_call: TRBV15
clone_size: .
cdr3_nt: TGTGCCACCAGCAGAGAGGGGTCCGCGGGAATGAACACTGAAGCTTTCTTT
cdr3_aa: CATSREGSAGMNTEAFF

d_call: .
j_call: TRBJ1-2
v_call: TRBV15
clone_size: .
cdr3_nt: TGTGCCACCAGCAGAGATCGTGGGGGAGATGGCTACACCTTC
cdr3_aa: CATSRDRGGDGYTF

d_call: .
j_call: TRBJ1-5
v_call: TRBV15
clone_size: .
cdr3_nt: TGTGCCACCAGCACCTCGGCAGGGCCCCAGCATTTT
cdr3_aa: CATSTSAGPQHF

d_call: TRBD1
j_call: TRBJ1-3
v_call: TRBV5-4
clone_size: once
cdr3_nt: TGTGCCAGCAGCTCGTACAGGGGGGTACACTCTGGAAACACCATATATTTT
cdr3_aa: CASSSYRGVHSGNTIYF

d_call: .
j_call: TRBJ2-3
v_call: TRBV4-3
clone_size: few
cdr3_nt: TGCGCCAGCAGCCAAGGGCGGGCATCAGATACGCAGTATTTT
cdr3_aa: CASSQGRASDTQYF

d_call: TRBD1
j_call: TRBJ2-3
v_call: TRBV5-4
clone_size: .
cdr3_nt: TGTGCCAGCAGCTTGGGGGACAGGGTCACAGATACGCAGTATTTT
cdr3_aa: CASSLGDRVTDTQYF

d_call: .
j_call: TRBJ2-1
v_call: TRBV27
clone_size: .
cdr3_nt: TGTGCCAGCAGTCCCCACAGCCTCTCCTACAATGAGCAGTTCTTC
cdr3_aa: CASSPHSLSYNEQFF

d_call: .
j_call: TRBJ1-1
v_call: TRBV7-2
clone_size: .
cdr3_nt: TGTGCCAGCACCCAATACGGGAACACTGAAGCTTTCTTT
cdr3_aa: CASTQYGNTEAFF

d_call: .
j_call: TRBJ1-1
v_call: TRBV21-1
clone_size: .
cdr3_nt: TGTGCCAGCAGCAAAGTAAGCACTGAAGCTTTCTTT
cdr3_aa: CASSKVSTEAFF

d_call: TRBD2
j_call: TRBJ2-3
v_call: TRBV28
clone_size: .
cdr3_nt: TGTGCCAGCAGTGTTCCTAGCGGGAGCACAGATACGCAGTATTTT
cdr3_aa: CASSVPSGSTDTQYF

d_call: TRBD1
j_call: TRBJ1-5
v_call: TRBV30
clone_size: .
cdr3_nt: TGTGCCTGGACCACTCAGGGGGATGGTCAGCCCCAGCATTTT
cdr3_aa: CAWTTQGDGQPQHF

d_call: .
j_call: TRBJ2-1
v_call: TRBV7-9
clone_size: .
cdr3_nt: TGTGCCAGCAGGTTAACGTTTCATGAGCAGTTCTTC
cdr3_aa: CASRLTFHEQFF

d_call: .
j_call: TRBJ2-5
v_call: TRBV11-2
clone_size: .
cdr3_nt: TGTGCCAGCAGCTTAATGGGAGAAGAGACCCAGTACTTC
cdr3_aa: CASSLMGEETQYF

d_call: TRBD1
j_call: TRBJ2-5
v_call: TRBV29-1
clone_size: .
cdr3_nt: TGCAGCGTGCGACAGGGGCGGGAGACCCAGTACTTC
cdr3_aa: CSVRQGRETQYF

d_call: .
j_call: TRBJ1-1
v_call: TRBV11-2
clone_size: .
cdr3_nt: TGTGCCAGCAGCTTTAGGGGGTACACTGAAGCTTTCTTT
cdr3_aa: CASSFRGYTEAFF